A selection of T cell receptor beta chains follows, all from one sample in a study of cytomegalovirus exposure and HLA in healthy donors. Method: immunoSEQ multiplex PCR; TCRdb's copy keeps in-frame clones and lacks some. Seen here are roughly 190,000 clones, over 65% observed once, and the top ten hold 1.8%. Sequenced material: PBMCs. These receptors all come from a woman in her thirties in good health and CMV-seronegative. Both conserved end residues are part of each CDR3. Each record gives: V gene, CDR3 length, D gene, clone size, J gene, CDR3 protein, CDR3 DNA. A D gene is named only where the DNA matches it firmly. Clone size is stated in some rows and not others, as once, few, many or a class when expanded.

V: TRBV7-2
length: 15
D: -
size: -
J: TRBJ1-1
CDR3: CASSKDGVVSSEAFF
DNA: TGTGCCAGCAGCAAGGACGGGGTCGTAAGCTCTGAAGCTTTCTTT

V: TRBV6-1
length: 15
D: TRBD1
size: -
J: TRBJ1-2
CDR3: CASSEAGTGNYGYTF
DNA: TGTGCCAGCAGTGAAGCCGGGACAGGGAACTATGGCTACACCTTC

V: TRBV14
length: 17
D: -
size: -
J: TRBJ1-6
CDR3: CASSQSIGARHRSPLHF
DNA: TGTGCCAGCAGCCAATCGATAGGGGCACGGCATCGTTCACCCCTCCACTTT

V: TRBV6-1
length: 13
D: -
size: -
J: TRBJ1-3
CDR3: CASSPRTGNTIYF
DNA: TGTGCCAGCAGTCCCAGGACTGGAAACACCATATATTTT

V: TRBV15
length: 14
D: -
size: -
J: TRBJ1-1
CDR3: CAITPRSLNTEAFF
DNA: TGTGCCATCACCCCGAGGAGCCTGAACACTGAAGCTTTCTTT

V: TRBV13
length: 16
D: -
size: -
J: TRBJ2-7
CDR3: CASSSRVAETAYEQYF
DNA: TGCGCCAGCAGCTCCCGGGTTGCCGAGACTGCCTACGAGCAGTACTTC

V: TRBV6-1
length: 14
D: TRBD1
size: once
J: TRBJ2-7
CDR3: CASSLPGQGDEQYF
DNA: TGTGCCAGCAGTCTCCCGGGACAGGGGGACGAGCAGTACTTC

V: TRBV18
length: 13
D: -
size: few
J: TRBJ1-1
CDR3: CASSPSLNTEAFF
DNA: TGTGCCAGCTCACCCAGTTTGAACACTGAAGCTTTCTTT

V: TRBV11-2
length: 16
D: -
size: -
J: TRBJ1-1
CDR3: CASNHFYGGTNTEAFF
DNA: TGTGCCAGCAACCACTTCTACGGGGGTACAAACACTGAAGCTTTCTTT

V: TRBV6-1
length: 13
D: -
size: -
J: TRBJ1-1
CDR3: CASLKGGETEAFF
DNA: TGTGCCAGCCTTAAGGGCGGGGAAACTGAAGCTTTCTTT

V: TRBV27
length: 17
D: TRBD1
size: once
J: TRBJ2-7
CDR3: CASRTEEQGYKSYEQYF
DNA: TGTGCCAGCAGGACAGAGGAACAGGGGTACAAGTCCTACGAGCAGTACTTC

V: TRBV18
length: 13
D: -
size: few
J: TRBJ2-7
CDR3: CASSPFGTYEQYF
DNA: TGTGCCAGCTCACCGTTCGGGACCTACGAGCAGTACTTC

V: TRBV10-3
length: 14
D: TRBD1
size: -
J: TRBJ1-6
CDR3: CAISRDRNNSPLHF
DNA: TGTGCCATCAGCAGGGACAGAAATAATTCACCCCTCCACTTT

V: TRBV9
length: 14
D: -
size: -
J: TRBJ1-1
CDR3: CASSVDPGVTEAFF
DNA: TGTGCCAGCAGCGTAGACCCAGGGGTAACTGAAGCTTTCTTT

V: TRBV4-2
length: 14
D: -
size: -
J: TRBJ1-2
CDR3: CASSPRPGEYGYTF
DNA: TGTGCCAGCAGCCCGCGACCGGGGGAGTATGGCTACACCTTC

V: TRBV18
length: 13
D: TRBD1
size: -
J: TRBJ1-1
CDR3: CASSPGPQGLSFF
DNA: TGTGCCAGCTCACCAGGTCCACAGGGGTTAAGTTTCTTT

V: TRBV19
length: 13
D: -
size: -
J: TRBJ1-1
CDR3: CASNTGLNTEAFF
DNA: TGTGCCAGTAATACAGGGTTGAACACTGAAGCTTTCTTT